Each of the 2 T cell receptor beta chains below was sequenced from the same sample in a study of read filtering for tumor transcriptome and immune sequencing. Molecular barcoded adaptors covering alpha/delta and beta/gamma chains were used on approximately 440 ng RNA. TCRdb analysed the reads with MiXCR anew, one entry per CDR3 protein. The table records around 65,000 distinct CDR3 sequences, about 21% of them present only once. The sequencing input was a population of CD138-negative cells sorted from bone marrow. These receptors were obtained from a donor at least 40 years old with multiple myeloma.

This clonotype was recorded at least ten times. The V and J genes are TRBV7-3 and TRBJ1-1; no definite D call. Germline V gene data show CDR1 as SGHTA and CDR2 as FQGTGA. Trimming cost V 7 bases and J 3 bases, with 12 bases left between them. The CDR3 loop spans 13 amino acids. The CDR3 nucleotides are TGTGCCAGCAACCCCCCCCGGGACACTGAAGCTTTCTTT. Amino acids: CASNPPRDTEAFF.

This clonotype showed up just once. A much larger clone sits a single nucleotide away, making a read error possible. V and J are TRBV7-3 and TRBJ2-3; D possibly corresponds to TRBD1 (5 bases). Germline V gene sequence: CDR1 SGHTA, CDR2 FQGTGA. The length of the CDR3 is 16 residues. In DNA form, the CDR3 reads TGTGCCAGCTGCTTAGGGGCTTTGGGGCTACCAGATACGCAGTATTTT. This translates into CASCLGALGLPDTQYF.